These 9 T cell receptor beta chains share one sample of origin, sequenced in a study of blood T cell repertoires in COVID-19. TCRdb keeps only in-frame clones here, not all; method: immunoSEQ multiplex PCR. The table includes about 190,000 clones, under 80% detected once. The sequenced material came from peripheral blood. Receptors originate from a woman between 50 and 59 years old with acute or convalescent COVID-19.

This clone was detected only once. CDR3: CASSPGLGAQETQYF. DNA for the CDR3: TGTGCCAGCAGCCCAGGGTTGGGGGCCCAAGAGACCCAGTACTTC. The rearrangement uses TRBV7-2 and TRBJ2-5; TRBD1 might be the D (6 bases). The germline V and J ends were trimmed by 5 bases and 1 base, with 14 bases remaining between them. CDR1 and CDR2 (germline): SGHTA, FQGNSA. The CDR3 covers 15 residues.

In DNA form, the CDR3 reads TGCGCCAGCAGATCTACGGCCGCGGGGCACGGGGAGCTGTTTTTT. Translation gives CASRSTAAGHGELFF. The rearrangement links TRBV5-1 to TRBJ2-2; tentative D call: TRBD2 (6 bases). The CDR3 is made up of 15 amino acids. Germline values: CDR1 SGHRS, CDR2 YFSETQ. Trimming stripped 5 bases from V and 7 bases from J, with 18 bases between. The variable domain in full, with the rest retrieved from reference TRBV5-1 and TRBJ2-2, is KAGVTQTPRYLIKTRGQQVTLSCSPISGHRSVSWYQQTPGQGLQFLFEYFSETQRNKGNFPGRFSGRQFSNSRSEMNVSTLELGDSALYLCASRSTAAGHGELFFGEGSRLTVL.

This chain links TRBV6-5 with TRBJ1-1; D remains ambiguous. V lost 5 bases and J 7 bases, leaving 8 bases between the germline ends. The CDR3 has 11 residues. Germline V gene data show CDR1 as MNHEY and CDR2 as SVGAGI. This chain's CDR3 is CASSLISEAFF. Written as DNA, the CDR3 is TGTGCCAGCAGTCTGATCAGTGAAGCTTTCTTT.

J is TRBJ2-7 and V is TRBV27; 9 nucleotides line up with TRBD1. In germline, CDR1 is MNHEY, CDR2 SMNVEV (reference sequence). Losses at the gene ends were 5 bases for V and 4 bases for J; bases not matched to a gene: 9. CDR3 size: 15 residues. The CDR3 reads CASSRTGTGPYEQYF. Here the CDR3 DNA reads TGTGCCAGCAGTCGTACCGGGACAGGGCCATACGAGCAGTACTTC.

This clone came up a few times. The V gene is TRBV24-1, the J gene TRBJ2-7, with no clear D. With 3 bases removed from V and 3 bases from J, the gap between germline ends came to 5 bases. CDR3 length equals 12 residues. Germline assignment: CDR1 KGHDR and CDR2 SFDVKD. The CDR3 sequence: CATSDHGYEQYF. CDR3 nucleotide sequence: TGTGCCACCAGTGATCACGGCTACGAGCAGTACTTC.

The rearrangement links TRBV5-1 to TRBJ2-7; D may be TRBD1 (7 bases). Germline V gives CDR1 SGHRS, CDR2 YFSETQ. The CDR3 spans 15 residues. V was cut by 3 bases and J by 5 bases, with 18 bases left in between. In DNA form, the CDR3 reads TGCGCCAGCAGCTATTCGTTTTCAGGGGGGCACGAGCAGTACTTC. As protein: CASSYSFSGGHEQYF.

The chain employs TRBV7-8 and TRBJ1-1, with D unclear. The CDR3 extends over 14 amino acids. The germline V gene has CDR1 SGHVS and CDR2 FQNEAQ. V lost 5 bases and J lost 4, with 14 bases in between. The CDR3 loop is CASSTGIRATEAFF. The CDR3 region has the DNA TGTGCCAGCAGCACGGGGATTCGGGCCACTGAAGCTTTCTTT. The full variable domain, in which reference TRBV7-8 and TRBJ1-1 provide the parts outside the CDR3, is GAGVSQSPRYKVAKRGQDVALRCDPISGHVSLFWYQQALGQGPEFLTYFQNEAQLDKSGLPSDRFFAERPEGSVSTLKIQRTQQEDSAVYLCASSTGIRATEAFFGQGTRLTVV.

This clone was seen just once. The chain joins TRBV7-6 to TRBJ1-3; weak D call: TRBD1 (5 bases). This CDR3 is built from 17 residues. Germline V CDR1 and CDR2: SGHVS, FNYEAQ. The V end lost 4 bases, the J end lost 0 bases, and 16 bases lay between the germline ends. The CDR3 region is CASSWGRQRNSGNTIYF. The CDR3, as DNA: TGTGCCAGCAGCTGGGGCCGACAGCGCAACTCTGGAAACACCATATATTTT. The full variable domain, with the rest looked up from reference TRBV7-6 and TRBJ1-3, is GAGVSQSPRYKVTKRGQDVALRCDPISGHVSLYWYRQALGQGPEFLTYFNYEAQQDKSGLPNDRFSAERPEGSISTLTIQRTEQRDSAMYRCASSWGRQRNSGNTIYFGEGSWLTVV.

This clone occurred once. The V gene is TRBV27, the J gene TRBJ2-7; 9 positions agree with TRBD2. CDR3 size: 15 residues. CDR1 MNHEY and CDR2 SMNVEV come from the germline V gene (reference sequence). Losses at the gene ends were 7 bases for V and 2 bases for J; bases not matched to a gene: 9. CDR3 sequence: CASTNMAGGTYEQYF. The CDR3 DNA sequence: TGTGCCAGCACTAATATGGCGGGAGGGACCTACGAGCAGTACTTC.